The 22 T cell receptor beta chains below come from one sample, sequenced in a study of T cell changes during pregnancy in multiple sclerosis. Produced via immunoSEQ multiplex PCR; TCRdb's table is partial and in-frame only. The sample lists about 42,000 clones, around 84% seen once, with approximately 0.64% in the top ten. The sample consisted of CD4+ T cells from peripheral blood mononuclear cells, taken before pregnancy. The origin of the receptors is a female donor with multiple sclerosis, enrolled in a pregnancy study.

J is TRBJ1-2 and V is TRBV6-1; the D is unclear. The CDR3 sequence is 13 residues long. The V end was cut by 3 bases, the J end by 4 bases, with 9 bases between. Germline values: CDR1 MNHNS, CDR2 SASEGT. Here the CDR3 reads CASSDPGGYGYTF. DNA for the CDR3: TGTGCCAGCAGTGACCCGGGAGGCTATGGCTACACCTTC.

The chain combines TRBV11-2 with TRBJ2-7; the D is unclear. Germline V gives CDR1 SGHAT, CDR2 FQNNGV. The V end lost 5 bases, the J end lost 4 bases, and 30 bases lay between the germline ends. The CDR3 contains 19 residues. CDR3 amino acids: CASSPINRRRSHQPYEQYF. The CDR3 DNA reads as TGTGCCAGCAGCCCAATTAATAGGCGGCGCTCCCACCAACCGTACGAGCAGTACTTC. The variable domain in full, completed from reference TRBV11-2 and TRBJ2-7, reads EAGVAQSPRYKIIEKRQSVAFWCNPISGHATLYWYQQILGQGPKLLIQFQNNGVVDDSQLPKDRFSAERLKGVDSTLKIQPAKLEDSAVYLCASSPINRRRSHQPYEQYFGPGTRLTVT.

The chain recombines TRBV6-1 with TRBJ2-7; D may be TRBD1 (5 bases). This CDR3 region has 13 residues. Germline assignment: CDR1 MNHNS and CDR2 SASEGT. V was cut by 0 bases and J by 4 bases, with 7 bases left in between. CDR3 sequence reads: CASSEAGRYEQYF. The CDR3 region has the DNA TGTGCCAGCAGTGAAGCGGGGCGATACGAGCAGTACTTC.

As DNA, the CDR3 is TGTGCCAGCTCACCTTCAGGCCGGGATACGCAGTATTTT. It specifies CASSPSGRDTQYF. The rearrangement uses TRBV18 and TRBJ2-3; D is ambiguous. The CDR3 contains 13 residues. Per germline, CDR1 KGHSH and CDR2 LQKENI. Trimming cost V 3 bases and J 6 bases, with 10 bases left between them.

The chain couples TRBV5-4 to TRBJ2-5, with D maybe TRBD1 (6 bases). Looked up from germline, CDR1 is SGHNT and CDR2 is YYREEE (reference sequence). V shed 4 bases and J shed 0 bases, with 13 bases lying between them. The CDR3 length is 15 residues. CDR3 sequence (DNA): TGTGCCAGCAGCCTGGACAGCGGTTACCAAGAGACCCAGTACTTC. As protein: CASSLDSGYQETQYF.

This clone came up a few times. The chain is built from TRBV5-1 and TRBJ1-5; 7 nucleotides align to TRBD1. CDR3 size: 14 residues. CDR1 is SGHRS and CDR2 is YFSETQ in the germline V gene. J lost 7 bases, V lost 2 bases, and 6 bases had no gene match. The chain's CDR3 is CASSLSGTEQPQHF. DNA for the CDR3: TGCGCCAGCAGCTTATCCGGGACAGAGCAGCCCCAGCATTTT.

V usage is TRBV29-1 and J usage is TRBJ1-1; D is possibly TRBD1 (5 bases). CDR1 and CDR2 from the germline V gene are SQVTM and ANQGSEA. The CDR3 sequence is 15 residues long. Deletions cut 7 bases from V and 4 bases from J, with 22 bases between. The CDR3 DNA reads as TGCAGCGCTATCGAACAGGTCCTCTTGGGCACTGAAGCTTTCTTT. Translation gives CSAIEQVLLGTEAFF.

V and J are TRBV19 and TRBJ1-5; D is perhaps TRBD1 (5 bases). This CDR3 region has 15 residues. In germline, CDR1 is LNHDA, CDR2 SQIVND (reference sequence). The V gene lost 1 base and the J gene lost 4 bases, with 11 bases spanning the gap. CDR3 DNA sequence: TGTGCCAGTAGTATAGTCCCGACAGAAAATCAGCCCCAGCATTTT. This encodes CASSIVPTENQPQHF.

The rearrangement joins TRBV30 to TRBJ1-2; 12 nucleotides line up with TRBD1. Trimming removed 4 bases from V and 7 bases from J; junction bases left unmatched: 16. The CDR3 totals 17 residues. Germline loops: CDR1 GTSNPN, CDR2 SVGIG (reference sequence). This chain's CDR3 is CAWTAIPGQGARGGYTF. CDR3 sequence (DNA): TGTGCCTGGACCGCGATCCCGGGACAGGGGGCAAGGGGTGGCTACACCTTC.

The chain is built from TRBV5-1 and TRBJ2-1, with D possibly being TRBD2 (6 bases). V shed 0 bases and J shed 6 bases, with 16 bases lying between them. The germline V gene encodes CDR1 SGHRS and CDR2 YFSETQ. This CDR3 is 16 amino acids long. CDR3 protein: CASSLVLAETGNEQFF. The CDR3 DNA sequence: TGCGCCAGCAGCTTGGTGTTAGCGGAGACCGGCAATGAGCAGTTCTTC.

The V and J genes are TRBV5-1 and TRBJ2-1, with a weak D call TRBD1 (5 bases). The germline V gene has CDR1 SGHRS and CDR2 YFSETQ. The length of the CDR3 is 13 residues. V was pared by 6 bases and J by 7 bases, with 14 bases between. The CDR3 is CASIPYRQNEQFF. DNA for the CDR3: TGCGCCAGCATCCCTTACAGACAGAATGAGCAGTTCTTC.

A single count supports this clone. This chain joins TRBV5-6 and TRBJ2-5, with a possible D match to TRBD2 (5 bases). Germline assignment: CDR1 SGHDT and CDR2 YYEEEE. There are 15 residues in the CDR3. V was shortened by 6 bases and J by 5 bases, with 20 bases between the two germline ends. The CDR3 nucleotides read TGTGCCAGCACCCCCCTGGGGTGGAGAGGGGAGACCCAGTACTTC. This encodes CASTPLGWRGETQYF.

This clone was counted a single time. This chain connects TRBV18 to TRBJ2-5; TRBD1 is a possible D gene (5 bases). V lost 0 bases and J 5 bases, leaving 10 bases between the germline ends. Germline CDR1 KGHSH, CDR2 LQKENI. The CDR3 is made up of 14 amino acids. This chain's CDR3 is CASSPPGLWETQYF. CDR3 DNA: TGTGCCAGCTCACCACCGGGGCTATGGGAGACCCAGTACTTC.

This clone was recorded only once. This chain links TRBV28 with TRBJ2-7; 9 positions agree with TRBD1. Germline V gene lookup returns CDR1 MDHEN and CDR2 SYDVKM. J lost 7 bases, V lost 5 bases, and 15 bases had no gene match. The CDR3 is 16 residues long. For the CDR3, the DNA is TGTGCCAGCAGTACCGCCGGGGGACAGGGCGACGGGGAGCAGTACTTC. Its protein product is CASSTAGGQGDGEQYF.

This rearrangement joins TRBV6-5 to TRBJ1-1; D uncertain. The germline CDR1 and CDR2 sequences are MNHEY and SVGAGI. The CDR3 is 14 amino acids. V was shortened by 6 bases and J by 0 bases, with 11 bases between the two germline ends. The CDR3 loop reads CASRIQLMNTEAFF. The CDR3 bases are TGTGCCAGCAGGATACAATTAATGAACACTGAAGCTTTCTTT.

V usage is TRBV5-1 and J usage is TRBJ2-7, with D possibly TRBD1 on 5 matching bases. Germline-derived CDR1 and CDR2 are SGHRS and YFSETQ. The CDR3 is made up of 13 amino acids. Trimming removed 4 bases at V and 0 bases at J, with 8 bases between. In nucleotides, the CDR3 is TGCGCCAGCAGCCAGGGTCTCTCCTACGAGCAGTACTTC. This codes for CASSQGLSYEQYF. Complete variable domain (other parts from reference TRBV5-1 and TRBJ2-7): KAGVTQTPRYLIKTRGQQVTLSCSPISGHRSVSWYQQTPGQGLQFLFEYFSETQRNKGNFPGRFSGRQFSNSRSEMNVSTLELGDSALYLCASSQGLSYEQYFGPGTRLTVT.

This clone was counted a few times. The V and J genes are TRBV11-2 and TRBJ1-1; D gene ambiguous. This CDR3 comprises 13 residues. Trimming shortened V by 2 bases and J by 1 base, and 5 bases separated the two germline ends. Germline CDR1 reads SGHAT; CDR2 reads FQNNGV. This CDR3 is CASSLIRNTEAFF. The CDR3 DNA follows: TGTGCCAGCAGCTTAATCCGGAACACTGAAGCTTTCTTT.

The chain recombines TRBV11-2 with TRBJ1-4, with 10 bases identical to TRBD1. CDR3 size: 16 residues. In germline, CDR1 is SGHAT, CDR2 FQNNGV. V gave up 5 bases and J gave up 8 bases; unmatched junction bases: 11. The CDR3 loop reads CASSRGSTGGNEKLFF. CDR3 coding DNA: TGTGCCAGCAGCCGAGGATCGACAGGGGGCAACGAAAAACTGTTTTTT.

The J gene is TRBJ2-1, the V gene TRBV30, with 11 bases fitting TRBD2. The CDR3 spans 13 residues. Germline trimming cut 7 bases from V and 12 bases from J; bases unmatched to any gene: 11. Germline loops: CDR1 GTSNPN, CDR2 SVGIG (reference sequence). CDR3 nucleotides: TGTGCCTCCTTTAGCGGGGGGGCTCCGGGGCAGTTCTTC. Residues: CASFSGGAPGQFF.

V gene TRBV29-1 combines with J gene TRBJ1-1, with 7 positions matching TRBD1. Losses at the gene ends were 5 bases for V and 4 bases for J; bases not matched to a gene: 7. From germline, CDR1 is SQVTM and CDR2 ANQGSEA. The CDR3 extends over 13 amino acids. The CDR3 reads CSVKQGFVTEAFF. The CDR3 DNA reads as TGCAGCGTTAAACAGGGGTTTGTCACTGAAGCTTTCTTT. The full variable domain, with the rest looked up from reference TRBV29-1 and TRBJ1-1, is SAVISQKPSRDICQRGTSLTIQCQVDSQVTMMFWYRQQPGQSLTLIATANQGSEATYESGFVIDKFPISRPNLTFSTLTVSNMSPEDSSIYLCSVKQGFVTEAFFGQGTRLTVV.

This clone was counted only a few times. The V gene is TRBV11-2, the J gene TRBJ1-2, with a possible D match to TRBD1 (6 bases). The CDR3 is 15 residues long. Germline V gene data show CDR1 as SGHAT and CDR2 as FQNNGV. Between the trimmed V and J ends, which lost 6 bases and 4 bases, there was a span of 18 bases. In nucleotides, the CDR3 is TGTGCCAGCAGAGCCCCGGGACACATTACCTATGGCTACACCTTC. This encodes CASRAPGHITYGYTF.

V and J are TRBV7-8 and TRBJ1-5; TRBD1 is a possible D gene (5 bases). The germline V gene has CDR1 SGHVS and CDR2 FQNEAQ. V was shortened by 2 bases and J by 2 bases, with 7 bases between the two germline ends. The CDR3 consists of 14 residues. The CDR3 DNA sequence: TGTGCCAGCAGCTTACCGGGGGGCAATCAGCCCCAGCATTTT. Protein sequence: CASSLPGGNQPQHF.